This paragraph reports one TCR beta chain. The data originate from a study of T cells in Graves' hyperthyroidism and ophthalmopathy. Study details: Peripheral blood was drawn at first diagnosis, prior to all treatment.

Researchers took RNA transcripts and amplified the TCR beta CDR3 regions from them. RT-PCR in the first round (using the HTBI primer set) targeted the TCR CDR3. TCRdb ran MiXCR on the multiplex PCR reads and lists one entry per CDR3 protein. The sample comprises roughly 570,000 distinct CDR3 sequences, around 14% of which are singletons, and around 7.8% rests with the top ten. Exclusion of a patient resulted from uncontrolled infection, other autoimmune disease, pregnancy or lactation. Trimming removed 3 bases at V and 2 bases at J, with 5 bases between. The CDR3 sequence is 12 residues long. The germline V gene encodes CDR1 LGHDT and CDR2 YNNKEL (reference sequence).

The sequence was collected from a woman aged 30 to 39 with Graves' hyperthyroidism. Sequencing was carried out using blood. V and J are TRBV3-1 and TRBJ2-7; D remains unclear. The CDR3 nucleotides are TGTGCCAGCAGCCAGAACACCTACGAGCAGTACTTC. As protein: CASSQNTYEQYF.